The clone carrying this T cell receptor (beta chain) was counted a few times. No antigen is known for it. This CDR3 is also generated by other DNA sequences in the sample. The sample originates from a study of beta chain features in type 1 diabetes. Sequenced material consisted of expressed TCRB transcripts (all of the isolated RNA was reverse transcribed). Data came from immunoSEQ multiplex PCR; TCRdb stores just in-frame clones and leaves some out. The sample has under 300,000 clones; roughly a tenth are singletons. Study conclusions and caveats: A moderate, significant TCRB CDR3 shortening appeared in type 1 diabetes across four CD4+ subsets. PCR could preferentially amplify shorter templates, alike in patients and controls.

V lost 0 bases and J 7 bases, leaving 7 bases between the germline ends. The CDR3 sequence is 11 residues long. CDR1 GTSNPN and CDR2 SVGIG come from the germline V gene (reference sequence). The origin of this receptor is a man in his thirties or forties with type 1 diabetes. The source material was naive CD4+ T cells from blood. The rearrangement uses TRBV30 and TRBJ2-7; D may be TRBD2 (5 bases). The CDR3 DNA is TGTGCCTGGAGTGTAGGAGGTGAGCAGTACTTC. Translation: CAWSVGGEQYF.